This T cell receptor beta chain was observed in a study of human T cells and chemical hapten exposure. Study at large: Sensitizing treatment utilized 2% DPC over a roughly 2 cm by roughly 2 cm portion of upper inner arm skin.

This clonotype was found many times. V gave up 2 bases and J gave up 7 bases; unmatched junction bases: 7. CDR3 length: 14 residues. The germline V gene has CDR1 SGDLS and CDR2 YYNGEE. The library labeled individual cDNA molecules by adding unique molecular identifiers to them. TCRdb re-analysed the RACE reads in MiXCR, keeping a single row per CDR3 protein. The table includes hundreds of thousands of distinct CDR3 sequences, about 6% detected once. Noted time point: patch test 2, 6 weeks after DPC sensitization. Treatment denoted: therapeutic diphenylcyclopropenone sensitization with weekly scalp DPC. Each donor was an alopecia patient between 18 and 70 years of age who qualified for DPC. The template was total RNA from unfractionated whole blood.

The V gene is TRBV9, the J gene TRBJ1-2, with 8 nucleotides matching TRBD1. The clonotype comes from a woman aged 18-30 years with alopecia areata. Some clones in this sample may be carry-over from other donors' samples. The starting material was whole blood, obtained in connection with sensitization to the hapten diphenylcyclopropenone (DPC). CDR3 DNA: TGTGCCAGCAGCGTGACTGGGACAGGCTCTGGCTACACCTTC. The encoded protein is CASSVTGTGSGYTF.